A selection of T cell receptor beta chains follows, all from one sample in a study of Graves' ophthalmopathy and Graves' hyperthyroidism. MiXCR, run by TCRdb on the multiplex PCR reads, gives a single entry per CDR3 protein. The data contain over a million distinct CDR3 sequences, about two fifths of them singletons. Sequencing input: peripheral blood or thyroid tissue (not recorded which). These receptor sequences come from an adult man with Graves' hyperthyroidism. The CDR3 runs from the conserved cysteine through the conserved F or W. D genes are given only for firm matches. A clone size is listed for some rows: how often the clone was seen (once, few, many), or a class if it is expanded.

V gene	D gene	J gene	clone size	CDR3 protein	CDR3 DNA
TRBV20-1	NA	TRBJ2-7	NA	CSAPPGFVANYEQYF	TGCAGTGCTCCGCCCGGTTTTGTAGCGAACTACGAGCAGTACTTC
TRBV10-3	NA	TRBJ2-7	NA	CAAQLGTYEQYF	TGTGCCGCCCAACTCGGGACCTACGAGCAGTACTTC
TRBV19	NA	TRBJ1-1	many	CASSGGGWTEAFF	TGTGCCAGTAGTGGCGGGGGTTGGACTGAAGCTTTCTTT
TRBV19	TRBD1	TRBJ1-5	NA	CASSIGAGGSSNQPQHF	TGTGCCAGTAGTATAGGGGCAGGGGGTAGTAGCAATCAGCCCCAGCATTTT
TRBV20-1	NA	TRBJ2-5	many	CSASLSETQYF	TGCAGTGCTAGTCTTAGCGAGACCCAGTACTTC
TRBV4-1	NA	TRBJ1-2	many	CASSRLIRSDWYTF	TGCGCCAGCAGCCGCTTAATCCGGAGTGACTGGTACACCTTC
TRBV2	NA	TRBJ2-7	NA	CASSHDSSPPYEQYF	TGTGCCAGCAGTCATGACAGCTCCCCCCCGTACGAGCAGTACTTC
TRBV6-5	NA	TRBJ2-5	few	CASSYGYHQIQQETQYF	TGTGCCAGCAGCTATGGATACCATCAGATCCAACAAGAGACCCAGTACTTC
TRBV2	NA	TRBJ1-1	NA	CASSVGLPGGTEAFF	TGTGCCAGCAGTGTTGGGCTACCGGGGGGGACTGAAGCTTTCTTT
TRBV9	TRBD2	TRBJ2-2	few	CASSVRLAGTGELFF	TGTGCCAGCAGCGTGCGACTAGCTGGCACCGGGGAGCTGTTTTTT
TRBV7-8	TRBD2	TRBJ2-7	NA	CASSPHRFASGQSSYEQYF	TGTGCCAGCAGCCCCCACCGTTTTGCTAGCGGCCAGAGCTCCTACGAGCAGTACTTC
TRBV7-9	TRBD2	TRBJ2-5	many	CASSPSGQTQYF	TGTGCCAGCAGCCCTAGCGGGCAGACCCAGTACTTC
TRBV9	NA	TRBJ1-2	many	CASYPDNYGYTF	TGTGCCAGCTATCCAGACAACTATGGCTACACCTTC
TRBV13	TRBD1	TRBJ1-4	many	CASSWRQGQKLFF	TGTGCCAGCAGCTGGAGACAGGGTCAAAAACTGTTTTTT
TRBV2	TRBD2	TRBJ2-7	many	CASREGTRYEQYF	TGTGCCAGCAGAGAAGGGACTAGATACGAGCAGTACTTC
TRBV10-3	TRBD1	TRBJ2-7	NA	CAISIRDRGLWEQYF	TGTGCCATCAGTATCCGGGACAGGGGCCTTTGGGAGCAGTACTTC
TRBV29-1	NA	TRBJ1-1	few	CSVQLMNTEAFF	TGCAGCGTACAACTAATGAACACTGAAGCTTTCTTT
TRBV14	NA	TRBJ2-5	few	CASSQLATKETQYF	TGTGCCAGCAGCCAACTAGCCACGAAAGAGACCCAGTACTTC
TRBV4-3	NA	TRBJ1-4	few	CASSQLNEKLFF	TGTGCCAGCTCACAACTCAATGAAAAACTGTTTTTT
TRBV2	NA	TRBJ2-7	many	CASSGRLYEQYF	TGTGCCAGCAGCGGGAGATTGTACGAGCAGTACTTC
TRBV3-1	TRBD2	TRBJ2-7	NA	CASSLTLAGWYEQYF	TGTGCCAGCAGCCTGACACTAGCGGGGTGGTACGAGCAGTACTTC
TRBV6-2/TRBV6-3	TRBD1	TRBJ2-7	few	CASNGWETGAYEQYF	TGTGCCAGCAACGGATGGGAGACAGGGGCCTACGAGCAGTACTTC
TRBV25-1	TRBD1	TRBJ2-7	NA	CASSEGTGGFDREQYF	TGTGCCAGCAGTGAAGGGACAGGGGGGTTTGATCGCGAGCAGTACTTC
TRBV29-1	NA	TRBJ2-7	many	CSVEDQAWGEQYF	TGCAGCGTTGAAGATCAGGCCTGGGGCGAGCAGTACTTC
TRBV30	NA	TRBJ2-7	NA	CAWNKPTVSYEQYF	TGTGCCTGGAATAAGCCCACAGTCTCCTACGAGCAGTACTTC
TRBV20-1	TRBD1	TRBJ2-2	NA	CSATAGTGHTGELFF	TGCAGTGCTACGGCGGGGACAGGGCACACCGGGGAGCTGTTTTTT
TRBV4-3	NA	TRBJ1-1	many	CASSHGTPNTEAFF	TGCGCCAGCAGCCACGGGACACCGAACACTGAAGCTTTCTTT
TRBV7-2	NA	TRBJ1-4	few	CASSSTELGTGTNEKLFF	TGTGCCAGCAGCTCCACGGAGTTGGGGACGGGAACTAATGAAAAACTGTTTTTT
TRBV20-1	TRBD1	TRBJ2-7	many	CSARVSTGPISDEQYF	TGCAGTGCTAGAGTGTCGACAGGGCCCATTTCCGACGAGCAGTACTTC
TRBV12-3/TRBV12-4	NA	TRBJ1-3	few	CASQRSGDGNTIYF	TGTGCCTCTCAAAGATCGGGGGATGGAAACACCATATATTTT
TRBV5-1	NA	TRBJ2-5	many	CASSSDGRETQYF	TGCGCCAGCAGTTCGGACGGCCGAGAGACCCAGTACTTC
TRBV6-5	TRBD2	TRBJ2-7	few	CASSYAGLAGGSEQYF	TGTGCCAGCAGTTACGCCGGACTAGCGGGAGGGAGTGAGCAGTACTTC
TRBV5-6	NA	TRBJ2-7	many	CASSLVGGEYEQYF	TGTGCCAGCAGCTTGGTTGGAGGGGAATACGAGCAGTACTTC
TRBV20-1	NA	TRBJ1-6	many	CSASQGKNSPLHF	TGCAGTGCTAGCCAGGGGAAAAATTCACCCCTCCACTTT
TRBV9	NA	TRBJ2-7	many	CASSDHVGGEQYF	TGTGCCAGCAGCGATCATGTTGGCGGCGAGCAGTACTTC